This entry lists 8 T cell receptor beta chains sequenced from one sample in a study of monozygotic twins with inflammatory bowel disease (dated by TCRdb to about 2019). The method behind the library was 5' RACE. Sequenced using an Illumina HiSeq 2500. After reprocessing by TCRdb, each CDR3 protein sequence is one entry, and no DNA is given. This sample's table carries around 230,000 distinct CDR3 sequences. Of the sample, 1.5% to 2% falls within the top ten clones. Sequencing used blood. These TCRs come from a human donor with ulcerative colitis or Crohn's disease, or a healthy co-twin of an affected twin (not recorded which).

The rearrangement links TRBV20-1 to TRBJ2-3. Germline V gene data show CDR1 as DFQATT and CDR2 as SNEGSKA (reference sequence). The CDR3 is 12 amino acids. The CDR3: CSAQYGWDTQYF.

CDR3 protein: CASSVTSGLGLYEQYF. The rearrangement links TRBV19 to TRBJ2-7; lacking DNA, the TRBD1 call made by TCRdb goes unchecked. This CDR3 comprises 16 residues. The germline CDR1 and CDR2 sequences are LNHDA and SQIVND (reference sequence).

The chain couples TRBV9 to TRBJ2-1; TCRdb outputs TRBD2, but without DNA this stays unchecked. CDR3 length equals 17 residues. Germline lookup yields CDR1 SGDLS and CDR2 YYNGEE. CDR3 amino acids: CASSVVGSGGFYNEQFF.

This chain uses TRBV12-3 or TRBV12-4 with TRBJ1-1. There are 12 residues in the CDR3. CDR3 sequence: CASSLWGAEAFF.

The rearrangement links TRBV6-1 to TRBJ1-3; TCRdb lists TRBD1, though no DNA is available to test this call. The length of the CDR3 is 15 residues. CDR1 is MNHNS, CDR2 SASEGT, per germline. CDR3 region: CASSGRGQVGNTIYF.

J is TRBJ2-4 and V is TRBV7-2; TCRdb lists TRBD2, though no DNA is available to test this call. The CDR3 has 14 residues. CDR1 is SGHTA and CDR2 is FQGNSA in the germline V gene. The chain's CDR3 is CASSLISGGAVQYF.

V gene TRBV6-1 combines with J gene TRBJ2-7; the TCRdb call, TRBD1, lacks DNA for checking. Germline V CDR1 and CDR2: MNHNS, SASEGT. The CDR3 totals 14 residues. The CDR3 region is CASSLTGFGYEQYF.

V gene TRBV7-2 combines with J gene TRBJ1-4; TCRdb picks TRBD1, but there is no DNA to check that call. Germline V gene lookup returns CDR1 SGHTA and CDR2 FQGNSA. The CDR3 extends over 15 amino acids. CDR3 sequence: CASSQQGTGHEKLFF.